A single sample is the source of the 27 T cell receptor beta chains below, sequenced in a study of regulatory T cells in long-lasting Graves disease. Arm-PCR of CDR3 regions and iRepertoire HTBI primers were the basis on which TCR beta libraries were built. TCRdb re-called the multiplex PCR reads with MiXCR, one entry per CDR3 protein. This sample carries roughly 450,000 distinct CDR3 sequences, under 25% of them seen once, and the ten largest clones take 7.8%. The time point here: persistent/refractory GD, antithyroid drugs over 5 years with positive TRAb. After RNA was extracted from PBMCs, the TCR library was made from it. Sequences were derived from peripheral blood mononuclear cells (PBMCs), sampled when the disease was refractory, from a patient treated with antithyroid drugs. Every receptor here comes from a female donor with Graves disease.

The chain recombines TRBV28 with TRBJ1-5; no reliable D call. V lost 3 bases, J lost 1 base, and 19 bases lay in between. CDR3 length: 18 residues. The germline CDR1 and CDR2 sequences are MDHEN and SYDVKM. CDR3 loop: CASSFEGPQKYSNQPQHF. CDR3 bases: TGTGCCAGCAGTTTCGAAGGCCCACAGAAGTACAGCAATCAGCCCCAGCATTTT.

This chain uses TRBV2 with TRBJ2-3, with 9 nucleotides matching TRBD2. After removal of 4 bases from V and 3 bases from J, the junction contained 8 bases not matched to a gene. The CDR3 is made up of 16 amino acids. CDR1 and CDR2 from the germline V gene are SNHLY and FYNNEI. This chain's CDR3 is CASSASGGLATDTQYF. CDR3 nucleotide sequence: TGTGCCAGCAGTGCGTCCGGGGGACTAGCAACAGATACGCAGTATTTT.

This clonotype was recorded a few times. The chain is built from TRBV5-8 and TRBJ2-7; 9 positions match TRBD2. Trimming removed 4 bases from V and 3 bases from J; junction bases left unmatched: 8. The CDR3 extends over 15 amino acids. Per germline, CDR1 SGHTS and CDR2 YDEGEE. In nucleotides, the CDR3 is TGTGCCAGCAGCCGAACTAGCGGGTTTAGCTACGAGCAGTACTTC. Its translation is CASSRTSGFSYEQYF.

In the case of this clonotype: A single base separates this from a much larger clone, so it may be a read error. The CDR3 loop is CASSQANYGYTF. As DNA, the CDR3 is TGTGCCAGCAGTCAAGCTAACTATGGCTACACCTTC. This sequence joins TRBV6-1 and TRBJ1-2; D unclear. Germline values: CDR1 MNHNS, CDR2 SASEGT. This CDR3 spans 12 amino acids.

J is TRBJ2-1 and V is TRBV9; TRBD2 agrees at 9 bases. Losses at the gene ends were 0 bases for V and 1 base for J; bases not matched to a gene: 8. Germline V gene sequence: CDR1 SGDLS, CDR2 YYNGEE. The CDR3 runs to 18 residues. This chain's CDR3 is CASSVGGGRAGSYNEQFF. The CDR3 DNA follows: TGTGCCAGCAGCGTAGGGGGCGGGAGGGCCGGGTCCTACAATGAGCAGTTCTTC.

The rearrangement joins TRBV30 to TRBJ2-1, with D perhaps assigned TRBD1 or TRBD2 (5 bases each). The germline V gene encodes CDR1 GTSNPN and CDR2 SVGIG (reference sequence). V lost 4 bases and J 10 bases, leaving 20 bases between the germline ends. This CDR3 contains 14 residues. The CDR3 protein is CAWTSPGTLREQFF. The CDR3 nucleotides are TGTGCCTGGACCAGTCCCGGGACCCTGAGGGAGCAGTTCTTC.

The CDR3 loop reads CASSAWSQGAREQYF. CDR3 coding DNA: TGCGCCAGCTCAGCTTGGAGTCAGGGGGCGCGAGAGCAGTACTTC. This rearrangement joins TRBV5-1 to TRBJ2-7, with 8 positions matching TRBD1. Germline V CDR1 and CDR2: SGHRS, YFSETQ. The CDR3 covers 15 residues. V shed 7 bases and J 7 bases; nucleotides not matched to a gene: 16.

This clonotype was counted at least ten times. The chain links TRBV27 to TRBJ1-1, with 8 bases lining up with TRBD1. Per the germline V gene, CDR1 is MNHEY and CDR2 is SMNVEV (reference sequence). V shed 7 bases, J shed 1 base, and the junction held 5 bases outside the gene matches. CDR3 size: 14 residues. CDR3 coding DNA: TGTGCCAGCAAAACGACAGGGGAGAACACTGAAGCTTTCTTT. Its translation: CASKTTGENTEAFF.

The genes are TRBV7-9 and TRBJ1-3; no firm D call. This CDR3 has 15 residues. The V end was cut by 5 bases, the J end by 2 bases, with 13 bases between. CDR1 is SEHNR, CDR2 FQNEAQ, per germline (reference sequence). The CDR3 region is CASSAQGFAGNTIYF. The CDR3 DNA is TGTGCCAGCAGCGCCCAAGGGTTCGCTGGAAACACCATATATTTT.

This clonotype has only a few counts. The chain combines TRBV6-2 or TRBV6-3 with TRBJ2-7, with 9 nucleotides matching TRBD2. The CDR3 spans 14 residues. Looked up from germline, CDR1 is MNHEY and CDR2 is SVGEGT. Trimming at V came to 3 bases and at J to 5 bases, leaving 5 bases not matched to a gene. CDR3 loop: CASSYSGSLNEQYF. The CDR3 DNA reads as TGTGCCAGCAGTTATAGCGGGAGTCTCAACGAGCAGTACTTC.

This clonotype came up many times. This chain links TRBV28 with TRBJ2-7, with D perhaps matching TRBD1 or TRBD2 (5 bases each). V was clipped by 11 bases and J by 5 bases, with 19 bases between them. CDR1 MDHEN and CDR2 SYDVKM come from the germline V gene. This CDR3 spans 13 amino acids. As DNA, the CDR3 is TGTGCCGCAAAGCCGGGATTCAGGGACGAGCAGTACTTC. This codes for CAAKPGFRDEQYF. The variable domain in full, completed from reference TRBV28 and TRBJ2-7, reads DVKVTQSSRYLVKRTGEKVFLECVQDMDHENMFWYRQDPGLGLRLIYFSYDVKMKEKGDIPEGYSVSREKKERFSLILESASTNQTSMYLCAAKPGFRDEQYFGPGTRLTVT.

In its sample, this clonotype was seen many times. The chain carries TRBV28 and TRBJ2-7; 10 bases agree with TRBD1. V was pared by 5 bases and J by 3 bases, with 4 bases of the junction left unmatched. Germline V gene data show CDR1 as MDHEN and CDR2 as SYDVKM. CDR3 size: 14 residues. This CDR3 is CASSPGQGFYEQYF. In DNA form, the CDR3 reads TGTGCCAGCAGTCCGGGACAGGGGTTCTACGAGCAGTACTTC.

This clonotype occurred a few times. The J gene is TRBJ1-1, the V gene TRBV6-5; 7 nucleotides line up with TRBD1. The CDR3 extends over 17 amino acids. V lost 0 bases and J lost 5; bases outside the gene matches: 12. The germline gives CDR1 MNHEY, CDR2 SVGAGI. As DNA, the CDR3 is TGTGCCAGCAGTTACTCCGCCAGCCATACAGGGGTTACTGAAGCTTTCTTT. As protein: CASSYSASHTGVTEAFF.

The chain links TRBV29-1 to TRBJ2-5; D may correspond to TRBD1 or TRBD2 (5 bases each). Germline assignment: CDR1 SQVTM and CDR2 ANQGSEA. CDR3 length equals 14 residues. Trimming pared 7 bases from V and 3 bases from J, leaving 18 bases between. The CDR3 reads CSGGTAPLKETQYF. The CDR3 nucleotides read TGCAGCGGGGGGACGGCACCCCTCAAAGAGACCCAGTACTTC.

V and J are TRBV9 and TRBJ2-7; D is undetermined. CDR3 size: 14 residues. The germline V and J ends were trimmed by 0 bases and 2 bases, with 9 bases remaining between them. The germline gives CDR1 SGDLS, CDR2 YYNGEE. The CDR3 DNA reads TGTGCCAGCAGCGTAGGGAGTAACCCCTACGAGCAGTACTTC. Its translation: CASSVGSNPYEQYF.

This sequence joins TRBV10-3 and TRBJ2-3, with 10 nucleotides matching TRBD1. The V gene end was trimmed by 10 bases and the J gene end by 2 bases; junction bases not matched to a gene: 9. The germline CDR1 and CDR2 sequences are ENHRY and SYGVKD. This CDR3 has 15 residues. The CDR3 nucleotides are TGTGCCACCAACTGGGGACAGGGGATCACAGATACGCAGTATTTT. Translating it yields CATNWGQGITDTQYF.

This clonotype was counted ten times or more. The rearrangement links TRBV13 to TRBJ1-6; perhaps TRBD1 as D (6 bases). CDR1 and CDR2 (germline): PRHDT, FYEKMQ (reference sequence). The CDR3 totals 14 residues. V was pared by 4 bases and J by 5 bases, with 9 bases between. CDR3 sequence (DNA): TGTGCCAGCAGCTCTACAGGGAATAATTCACCCCTCCACTTT. Its translation: CASSSTGNNSPLHF.

Turning to this clonotype: At one of its ends the junction is not consistent with the germline gene, which may arise from a read error. The chain is built from TRBV3-1 and TRBJ1-2, with D tentatively TRBD1 (5 bases). CDR3 length equals 15 residues. The germline V gene has CDR1 LGHDT and CDR2 YNNKEL (reference sequence). The CDR3 DNA sequence: TGTACCAGCAACCAAGGGACGGCCACTAACTATGGCTACACCTTC. As protein: CTSNQGTATNYGYTF. The variable domain in full, with the rest retrieved from reference TRBV3-1 and TRBJ1-2, is DTAVSQTPKYLVTQMGNDKSIKCEQNLGHDTMYWYKQDSKKFLKIMFSYNNKELIINETVPNRFSPKSPDKAHLNLHINSLELGDSAVYFCTSNQGTATNYGYTFGSGTRLTVV.

This clonotype has only one observation. The rearrangement joins TRBV5-6 to TRBJ2-7; D not resolved. The CDR3 sequence is 15 residues long. Germline loops: CDR1 SGHDT, CDR2 YYEEEE. V was pared by 1 base and J by 0 bases, with 11 bases between. CDR3 DNA sequence: TGTGCCAGCAGCTTGCTTAACCTTATCTCCTACGAGCAGTACTTC. Translation gives CASSLLNLISYEQYF.

As to this clonotype: One base away lies a much larger clone, so this may be a sequencing read error. CDR3 bases: TGTGCCCGGAGTGCCGGGGGCGATGGCTACACCTTC. It encodes CARSAGGDGYTF. This rearrangement joins TRBV30 to TRBJ1-2; a possible D gene is TRBD1 (6 bases). The CDR3 is made up of 12 amino acids. Germline values: CDR1 GTSNPN, CDR2 SVGIG (reference sequence).

This clonotype was counted between two and nine times. The chain recombines TRBV6-2 or TRBV6-3 with TRBJ2-2; D may be TRBD2 (6 bases). The germline CDR1 and CDR2 sequences are MNHEY and SVGEGT. This CDR3 comprises 15 residues. V dropped 9 bases and J dropped 5 bases, with 19 bases sitting between them. The CDR3 sequence: CASLSGLRVTGELFF. In nucleotides, the CDR3 is TGTGCCAGTTTGAGCGGGCTAAGGGTAACCGGGGAGCTGTTTTTT.

This clonotype was seen many times. V usage is TRBV20-1 and J usage is TRBJ2-5; TRBD2 agrees at 8 bases. The CDR3 runs to 14 residues. The ends lost 4 bases at V and 1 base at J; junction bases unmatched: 5. The germline V gene has CDR1 DFQATT and CDR2 SNEGSKA (reference sequence). CDR3 nucleotides: TGCAGTGCTATTGTAGCGGGAATCCAAGAGACCCAGTACTTC. Encoded protein: CSAIVAGIQETQYF.

The rearrangement links TRBV11-1 to TRBJ2-5, with 10 bases lining up with TRBD2. J was trimmed by 7 bases and V by 3 bases; bases with no gene match: 23. The CDR3 spans 20 residues. Per the germline V gene, CDR1 is SGHAT and CDR2 is FQDESV (reference sequence). CDR3 sequence: CASSFGGQGTLAGEIRTQYF. In DNA, the CDR3 is TGTGCCAGCAGCTTTGGTGGACAGGGAACCCTAGCGGGAGAAATACGGACCCAGTACTTC.

This clonotype has a handful of counts. The chain joins TRBV6-1 to TRBJ1-1, with D possibly TRBD1 on 6 matching bases. The V end was cut by 4 bases, the J end by 12 bases, with 12 bases between. CDR1 and CDR2 (germline): MNHNS, SASEGT. The CDR3 is 11 amino acids. Here the CDR3 DNA reads TGTGCCAGCAGTGGAGGGACATTGACTTTCTTT. Translation: CASSGGTLTFF.

V gene TRBV9 combines with J gene TRBJ2-7; 9 bases are shared with TRBD1. Germline values: CDR1 SGDLS, CDR2 YYNGEE. After removal of 4 bases from V and 4 bases from J, the junction contained 15 bases not matched to a gene. This CDR3 is built from 17 residues. The CDR3 reads CASSTGFTGGAGYEQYF. The DNA for the CDR3 is TGTGCCAGCAGCACAGGCTTTACAGGGGGCGCGGGTTACGAGCAGTACTTC.

This clonotype showed up just a few times. The chain combines TRBV7-9 with TRBJ2-7; 7 positions agree with TRBD2. This CDR3 comprises 15 residues. Losses at the gene ends were 5 bases for V and 2 bases for J; bases not matched to a gene: 9. The germline CDR1 and CDR2 sequences are SEHNR and FQNEAQ (reference sequence). The chain's CDR3 is CASSPGREVPYEQYF. The CDR3 coding sequence is TGTGCCAGCAGCCCGGGGAGGGAGGTCCCCTACGAGCAGTACTTC.

This clonotype has a count of ten or more. The gene calls are TRBV6-2 or TRBV6-3 and TRBJ2-5; D could derive from TRBD1 or TRBD2 (5 bases each). CDR1 and CDR2 (germline): MNHEY, SVGEGT. This CDR3 has 15 residues. V lost 8 bases and J lost 4, with 20 bases in between. CDR3 loop: CASGIQGDLTETQYF. The CDR3 DNA reads TGTGCCAGCGGTATACAAGGGGACCTCACAGAGACCCAGTACTTC.